This T cell receptor beta chain emerged from a study of T cell responses to AZD1222 COVID-19 vaccine. Findings and limits, study-wide: The number of AZD1222 recipients seropositive at baseline was only 5 to 7. Repertoires were collected only later (after the peak T cell response had occurred). As reported, nearly half of all spike-specific TCRs target variant regions that are unmutated.

Details on this clone: Its cognate antigen is unknown.

From germline, CDR1 is LNHDA and CDR2 SQIVND (reference sequence). The CDR3 is 12 residues long. Trimming took 7 bases from V and 6 from J, leaving 12 bases between them. The data were produced by immunoSEQ multiplex PCR, yet TCRdb's version contains in-frame clones alone and is incomplete. The data contain 250,000 or so clones, over 90% of them singletons. This receptor was taken from an adult in good health. Sequencing was performed on peripheral blood, taken on day 0 of AZD1222 vaccination. The V and J genes are TRBV19 and TRBJ1-2; D remains unclear. This chain's CDR3 is CASIGGLNGYTF. DNA for the CDR3: TGTGCCAGTATTGGAGGGCTGAATGGCTACACCTTC.